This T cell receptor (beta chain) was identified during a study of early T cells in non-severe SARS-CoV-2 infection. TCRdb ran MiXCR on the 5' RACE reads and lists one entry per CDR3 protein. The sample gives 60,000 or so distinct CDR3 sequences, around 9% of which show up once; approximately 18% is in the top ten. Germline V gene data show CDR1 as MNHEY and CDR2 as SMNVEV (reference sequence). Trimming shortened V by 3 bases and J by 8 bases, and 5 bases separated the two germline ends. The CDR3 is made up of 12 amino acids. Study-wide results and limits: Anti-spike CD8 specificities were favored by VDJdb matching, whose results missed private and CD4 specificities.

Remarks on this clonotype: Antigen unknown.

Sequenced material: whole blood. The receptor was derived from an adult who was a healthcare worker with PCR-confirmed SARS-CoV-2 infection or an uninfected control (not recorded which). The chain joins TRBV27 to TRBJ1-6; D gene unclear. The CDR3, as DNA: TGTGCCAGCAGTTTTGGGGATTCACCCCTCCACTTT. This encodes CASSFGDSPLHF.